This T cell receptor beta chain was sequenced for a study of cytomegalovirus exposure and HLA in healthy donors. About the study: Later analysis reported that the 110 or so validation repertoires shared the platform of the approximately 620 first-cohort repertoires. Study-wide results and limits: Cytomegalovirus-associated status was assigned to fewer than 200 TCR beta chains. A few CMV-associated chains were confirmed in vitro to be specific for CMV antigens. Rare TCR sequences predominated, though certain public TCRs were found in many donors.

TCRdb keeps only in-frame clones here, not all; method: immunoSEQ multiplex PCR. The table includes 200,000 to 300,000 clones, roughly 87% detected once. Trimming at V came to 0 bases and at J to 2 bases, leaving 6 bases not matched to a gene. Germline CDR1 reads GTSNPN; CDR2 reads SVGIG (reference sequence). The CDR3 sequence is 15 residues long. Note on this clone: Its antigen is not identified.

The sample was PBMCs. The TCR sequence derives from a young man in good health and CMV-seropositive. This chain joins TRBV30 and TRBJ2-7; TRBD1 agrees at 8 bases. The CDR3 reads CAWSVTGTGPYEQYF. DNA for the CDR3: TGTGCCTGGAGTGTTACCGGGACAGGCCCCTACGAGCAGTACTTC.